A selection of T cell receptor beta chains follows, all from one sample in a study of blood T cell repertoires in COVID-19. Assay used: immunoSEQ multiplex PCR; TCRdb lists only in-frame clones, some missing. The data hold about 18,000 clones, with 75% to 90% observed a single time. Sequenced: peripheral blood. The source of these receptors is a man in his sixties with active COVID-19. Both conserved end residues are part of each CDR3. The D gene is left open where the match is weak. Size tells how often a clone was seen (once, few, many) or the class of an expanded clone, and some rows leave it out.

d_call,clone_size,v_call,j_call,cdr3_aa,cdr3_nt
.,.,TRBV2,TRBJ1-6,CASSLGPGSPLHF,TGTGCCAGCAGTTTGGGGCCTGGTTCACCCCTCCACTTT
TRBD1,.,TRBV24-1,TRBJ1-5,CATGTGGTQPQHF,TGTGCCACCGGGACAGGGGGGACCCAGCCCCAGCATTTT
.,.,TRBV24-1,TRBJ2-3,CATSDFARGDTQYF,TGTGCCACCAGTGATTTCGCCAGGGGAGATACGCAGTATTTT
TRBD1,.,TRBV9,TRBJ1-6,CASSPPGQGHSPLHF,TGTGCCAGCTCCCCCCCCGGACAGGGTCATTCACCCCTCCACTTT
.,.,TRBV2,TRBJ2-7,CASTGTPPYEQYF,TGTGCCAGCACCGGGACACCTCCCTACGAGCAGTACTTC
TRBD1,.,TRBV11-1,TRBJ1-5,CASSPGTGQPQHF,TGTGCCAGCAGCCCTGGGACAGGTCAGCCCCAGCATTTT
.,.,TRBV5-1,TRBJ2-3,CASSLEPRPADTQYF,TGCGCCAGCAGCTTGGAGCCTAGACCCGCAGATACGCAGTATTTT
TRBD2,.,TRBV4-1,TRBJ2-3,CASSRPGLAGGDTQYF,TGCGCCAGCAGCCGCCCGGGACTAGCGGGGGGAGATACGCAGTATTTT
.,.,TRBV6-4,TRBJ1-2,CASRGDNNYGYTF,TGTGCCAGCAGGGGGGACAATAACTATGGCTACACCTTC
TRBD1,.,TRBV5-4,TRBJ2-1,CASSLSGQGAAGVHEQFF,TGTGCCAGCAGCTTGAGCGGACAGGGGGCGGCCGGGGTGCATGAGCAGTTCTTC
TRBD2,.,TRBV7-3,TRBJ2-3,CASSPRGVAGVQNGRADTQYF,TGTGCCAGCAGCCCCCGGGGGGTAGCGGGCGTGCAAAATGGTCGCGCAGATACGCAGTATTTT
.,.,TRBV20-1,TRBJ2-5,CSGHPQETQYF,TGCAGTGGGCACCCCCAAGAGACCCAGTACTTC
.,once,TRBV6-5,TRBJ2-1,CASSLAYYNEQFF,TGTGCCAGCAGTTTGGCATACTACAATGAGCAGTTCTTC
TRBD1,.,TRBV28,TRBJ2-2,CASSPSGTGETGELFF,TGTGCCAGCAGCCCTTCCGGGACAGGAGAGACCGGGGAGCTGTTTTTT
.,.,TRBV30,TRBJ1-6,CAWSVGTASPLHF,TGTGCCTGGAGTGTTGGAACAGCTTCACCCCTCCACTTT
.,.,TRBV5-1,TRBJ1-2,CASSLGAEANYGYTF,TGCGCCAGCAGCTTGGGAGCCGAAGCTAACTATGGCTACACCTTC
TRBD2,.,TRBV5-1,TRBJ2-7,CASSIRGFGAGGPYEQYF,TGCGCCAGCAGCATCAGGGGATTCGGGGCGGGAGGGCCGTACGAGCAGTACTTC
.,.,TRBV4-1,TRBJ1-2,CASSQLGGAVGGYTF,TGCGCCAGCAGCCAACTCGGGGGGGCCGTTGGGGGCTACACCTTC
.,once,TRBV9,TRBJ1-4,CASSRGGGATNEKLFF,TGTGCCAGCAGCCGCGGGGGGGGCGCAACTAATGAAAAACTGTTTTTT
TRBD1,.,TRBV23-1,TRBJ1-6,CASSLDRELNNSPLHF,TGCGCCAGCAGCCTTGACAGGGAACTTAATAATTCACCCCTCCACTTT
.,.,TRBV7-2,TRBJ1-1,CASSSWTEAFF,TGTGCCAGCAGTAGCTGGACTGAAGCTTTCTTT
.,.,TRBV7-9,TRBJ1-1,CASSSDTEAFF,TGTGCCAGCAGCTCGGACACTGAAGCTTTCTTT